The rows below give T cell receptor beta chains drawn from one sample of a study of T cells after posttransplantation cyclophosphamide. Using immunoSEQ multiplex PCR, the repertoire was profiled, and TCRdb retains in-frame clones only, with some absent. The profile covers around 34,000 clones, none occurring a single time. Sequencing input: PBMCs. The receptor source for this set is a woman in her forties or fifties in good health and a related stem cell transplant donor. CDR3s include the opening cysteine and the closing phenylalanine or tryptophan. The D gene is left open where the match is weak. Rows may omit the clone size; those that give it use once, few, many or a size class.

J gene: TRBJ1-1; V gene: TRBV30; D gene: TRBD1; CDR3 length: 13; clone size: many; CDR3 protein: CAWSVANRGEAFF; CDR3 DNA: TGTGCCTGGAGTGTCGCGAACAGGGGTGAAGCTTTCTTT
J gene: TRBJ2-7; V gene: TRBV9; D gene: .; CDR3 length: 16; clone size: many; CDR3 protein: CASSGSGGRGHYEQYF; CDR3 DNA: TGTGCCAGCAGCGGGTCCGGGGGAAGAGGGCACTACGAGCAGTACTTC
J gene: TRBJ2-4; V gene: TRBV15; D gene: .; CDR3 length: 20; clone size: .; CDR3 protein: CATSRDSVSSARLAKNIQYF; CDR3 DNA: TGTGCCACCAGCAGAGACTCGGTCTCATCCGCCCGACTAGCCAAAAACATTCAGTACTTC
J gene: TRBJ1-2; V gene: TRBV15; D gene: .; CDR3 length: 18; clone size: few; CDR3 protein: CATSSPGGAAASEFGYTF; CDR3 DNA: TGTGCCACCAGCTCCCCTGGGGGGGCGGCAGCCTCTGAATTTGGCTACACCTTC
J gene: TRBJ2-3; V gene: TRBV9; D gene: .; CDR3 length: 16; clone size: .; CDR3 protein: CASSPGQKQGTDTQYF; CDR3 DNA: TGTGCCAGCAGCCCCGGTCAAAAACAGGGCACAGATACGCAGTATTTT
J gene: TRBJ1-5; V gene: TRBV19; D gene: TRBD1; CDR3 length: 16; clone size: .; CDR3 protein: CASGARGTYSNQPQHF; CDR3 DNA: TGTGCCAGTGGGGCCAGGGGGACCTATAGCAATCAGCCCCAGCATTTT
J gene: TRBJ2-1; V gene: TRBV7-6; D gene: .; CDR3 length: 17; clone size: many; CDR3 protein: CASTTRQAPSSYNEQFF; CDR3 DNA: TGTGCCAGCACCACCCGACAGGCCCCTAGCTCCTACAATGAGCAGTTCTTC
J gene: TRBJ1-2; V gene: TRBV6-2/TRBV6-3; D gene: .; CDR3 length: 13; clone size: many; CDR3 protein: CASSLTQGYGYTF; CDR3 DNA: TGTGCCAGCAGCTTGACACAGGGATATGGCTACACCTTC
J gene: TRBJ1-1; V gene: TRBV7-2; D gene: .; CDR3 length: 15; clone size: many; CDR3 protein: CASSLYSSVGTEAFF; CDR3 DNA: TGTGCCAGCAGCTTATATAGTAGCGTAGGCACTGAAGCTTTCTTT
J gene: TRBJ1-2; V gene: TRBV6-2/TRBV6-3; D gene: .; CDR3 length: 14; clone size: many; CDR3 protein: CASSYGDRPHGYTF; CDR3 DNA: TGTGCCAGCAGTTACGGTGACAGGCCACATGGCTACACCTTC
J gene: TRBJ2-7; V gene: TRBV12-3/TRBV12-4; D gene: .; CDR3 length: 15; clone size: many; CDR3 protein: CASSLGAGLTYEQYF; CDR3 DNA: TGTGCCAGCAGTTTAGGAGCAGGCCTCACCTACGAGCAGTACTTC
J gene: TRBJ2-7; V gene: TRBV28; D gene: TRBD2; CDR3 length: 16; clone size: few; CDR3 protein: CASSPGTSGIFYEQYF; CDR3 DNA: TGTGCCAGCAGTCCAGGGACTAGCGGGATCTTCTACGAGCAGTACTTC
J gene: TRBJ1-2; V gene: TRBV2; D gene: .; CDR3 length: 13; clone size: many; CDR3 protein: CASRGPGGIGYTF; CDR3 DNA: TGTGCCAGCAGAGGACCGGGGGGGATCGGCTACACCTTC
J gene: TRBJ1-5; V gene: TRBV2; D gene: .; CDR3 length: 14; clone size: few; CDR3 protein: CASVGGGGNQPQHF; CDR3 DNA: TGTGCCAGCGTGGGGGGTGGGGGGAATCAGCCCCAGCATTTT
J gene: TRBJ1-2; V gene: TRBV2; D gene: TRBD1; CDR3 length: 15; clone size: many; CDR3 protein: CASSDGQGGIYGYTF; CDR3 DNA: TGTGCCAGCAGTGACGGTCAGGGGGGTATCTATGGCTACACCTTC
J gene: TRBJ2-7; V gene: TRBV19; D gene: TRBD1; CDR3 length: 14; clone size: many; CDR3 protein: CASSITGGSYEQYF; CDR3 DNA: TGTGCCAGTAGTATAACAGGGGGATCCTACGAGCAGTACTTC
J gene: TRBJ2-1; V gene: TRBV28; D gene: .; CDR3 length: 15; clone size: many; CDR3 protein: CASSSLRTDYNEQFF; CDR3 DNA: TGTGCCAGCAGTTCCTTACGGACAGATTACAATGAGCAGTTCTTC
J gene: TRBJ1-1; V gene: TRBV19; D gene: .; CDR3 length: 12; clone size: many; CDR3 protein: CASNRPNTEAFF; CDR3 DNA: TGTGCCAGTAACAGACCTAACACTGAAGCTTTCTTT
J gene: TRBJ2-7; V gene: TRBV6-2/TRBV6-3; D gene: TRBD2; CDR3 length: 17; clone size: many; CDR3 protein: CASSYRLELAGGQEQYF; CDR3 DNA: TGTGCCAGCAGTTACAGGCTCGAACTAGCGGGAGGGCAAGAGCAGTACTTC
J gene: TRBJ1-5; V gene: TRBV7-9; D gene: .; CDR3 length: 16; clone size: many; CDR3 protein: CASSLAPGGGNQPQHF; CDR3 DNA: TGTGCCAGCAGCTTAGCGCCGGGGGGCGGGAATCAGCCCCAGCATTTT
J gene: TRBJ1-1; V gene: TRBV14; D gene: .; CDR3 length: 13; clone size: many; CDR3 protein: CASGLGGDTEAFF; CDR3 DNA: TGTGCCAGCGGGTTGGGGGGAGATACTGAAGCTTTCTTT
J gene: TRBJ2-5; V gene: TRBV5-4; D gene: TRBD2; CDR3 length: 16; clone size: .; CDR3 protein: CASSSGGEGRQETQYF; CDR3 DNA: TGTGCCAGCAGCTCCGGCGGGGAGGGTAGGCAAGAGACCCAGTACTTC
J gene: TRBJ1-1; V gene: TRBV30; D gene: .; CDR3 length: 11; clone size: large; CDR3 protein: CAWVWNTEAFF; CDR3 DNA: TGTGCCTGGGTCTGGAACACTGAAGCTTTCTTT
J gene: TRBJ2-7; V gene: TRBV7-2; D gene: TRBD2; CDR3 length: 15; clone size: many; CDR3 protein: CASSPGGLAAYEQYF; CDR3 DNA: TGTGCCAGCAGCCCGGGGGGACTAGCGGCCTACGAGCAGTACTTC
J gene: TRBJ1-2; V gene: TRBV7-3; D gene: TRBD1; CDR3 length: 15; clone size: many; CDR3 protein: CASSRTGGPNYGYTF; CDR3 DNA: TGTGCCAGCAGTCGGACAGGGGGCCCTAACTATGGCTACACCTTC
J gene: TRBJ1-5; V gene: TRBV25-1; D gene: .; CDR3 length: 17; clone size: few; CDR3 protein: CASSARGEGGLGQPQHF; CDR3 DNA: TGTGCCAGCAGTGCCCGGGGGGAAGGGGGGTTGGGTCAGCCCCAGCATTTT
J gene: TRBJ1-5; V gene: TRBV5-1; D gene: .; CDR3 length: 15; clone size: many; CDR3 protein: CASSPETGNNQPQHF; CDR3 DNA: TGCGCCAGCAGCCCTGAGACAGGAAACAATCAGCCCCAGCATTTT
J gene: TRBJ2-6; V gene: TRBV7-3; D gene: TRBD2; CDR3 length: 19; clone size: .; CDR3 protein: CASSPRPLAVISGANVLTF; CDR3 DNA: TGTGCCAGCAGCCCCCGCCCACTAGCGGTTATCTCTGGGGCCAACGTCCTGACTTTC
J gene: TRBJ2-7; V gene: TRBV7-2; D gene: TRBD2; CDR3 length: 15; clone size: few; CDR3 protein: CASSLAGLDVYEQYF; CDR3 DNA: TGTGCCAGCAGCTTAGCTGGACTAGACGTCTACGAGCAGTACTTC
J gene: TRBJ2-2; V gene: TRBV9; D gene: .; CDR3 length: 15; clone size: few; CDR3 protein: CASSMGHQYTGELFF; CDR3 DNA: TGTGCCAGCAGCATGGGACACCAATACACCGGGGAGCTGTTTTTT
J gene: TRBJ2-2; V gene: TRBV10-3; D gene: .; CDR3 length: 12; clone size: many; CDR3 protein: CAISEGTGELFF; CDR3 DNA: TGTGCCATCAGTGAAGGGACCGGGGAGCTGTTTTTT
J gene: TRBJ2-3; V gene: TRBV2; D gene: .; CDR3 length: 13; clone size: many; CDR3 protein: CARNLVPRDTQYF; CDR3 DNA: TGTGCCAGGAATCTTGTCCCGAGGGATACGCAGTATTTT
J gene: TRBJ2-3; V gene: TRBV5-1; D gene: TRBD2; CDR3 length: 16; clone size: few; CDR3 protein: CASSFLAGDPTDTQYF; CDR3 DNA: TGCGCCAGCAGCTTTTTAGCGGGAGATCCCACAGATACGCAGTATTTT
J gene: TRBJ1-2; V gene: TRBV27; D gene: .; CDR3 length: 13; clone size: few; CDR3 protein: CASRSPGGYGYTF; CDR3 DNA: TGTGCCAGCCGCAGTCCGGGTGGCTATGGCTACACCTTC
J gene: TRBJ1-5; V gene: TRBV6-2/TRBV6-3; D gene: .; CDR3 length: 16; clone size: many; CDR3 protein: CASRGPLGGRGQPQHF; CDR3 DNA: TGTGCCAGCAGAGGACCCCTGGGAGGTAGGGGGCAGCCCCAGCATTTT
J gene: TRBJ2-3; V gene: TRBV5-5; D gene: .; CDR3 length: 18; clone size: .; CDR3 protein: CASSSATNGGTFTDTQYF; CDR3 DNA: TGTGCCAGCAGCTCTGCCACTAATGGCGGGACTTTCACAGATACGCAGTATTTT
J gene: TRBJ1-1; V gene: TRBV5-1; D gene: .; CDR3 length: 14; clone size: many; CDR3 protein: CASSLQTMNTEAFF; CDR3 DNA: TGCGCCAGCAGCTTACAGACCATGAACACTGAAGCTTTCTTT
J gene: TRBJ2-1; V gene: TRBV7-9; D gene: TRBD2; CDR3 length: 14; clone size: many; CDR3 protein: CASSFTSVYNEQFF; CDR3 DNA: TGTGCCAGCAGCTTTACTAGCGTCTACAATGAGCAGTTCTTC
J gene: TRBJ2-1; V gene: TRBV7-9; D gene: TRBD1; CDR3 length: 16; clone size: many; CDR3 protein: CASSPGDRGIYNEQFF; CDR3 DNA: TGTGCCAGCAGCCCCGGGGACAGGGGAATTTACAATGAGCAGTTCTTC
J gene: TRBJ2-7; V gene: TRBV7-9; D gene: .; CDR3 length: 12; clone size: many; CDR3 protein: CASSPLGYEQYF; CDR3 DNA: TGTGCCAGCAGCCCTCTAGGCTACGAGCAGTACTTC
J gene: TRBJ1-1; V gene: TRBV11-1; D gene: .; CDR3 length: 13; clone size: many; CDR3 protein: CASSLEGDTEAFF; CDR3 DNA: TGTGCCAGCAGCTTAGAAGGGGACACTGAAGCTTTCTTT
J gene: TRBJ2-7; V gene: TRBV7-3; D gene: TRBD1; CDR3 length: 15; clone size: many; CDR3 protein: CASSPTGGSLYEQYF; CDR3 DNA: TGTGCCAGCAGCCCGACAGGGGGCAGTTTGTACGAGCAGTACTTC
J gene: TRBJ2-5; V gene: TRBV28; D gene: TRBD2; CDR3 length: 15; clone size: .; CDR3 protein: CASSFIAGAGETQYF; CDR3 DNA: TGTGCCAGCAGTTTCATAGCGGGAGCCGGCGAGACCCAGTACTTC
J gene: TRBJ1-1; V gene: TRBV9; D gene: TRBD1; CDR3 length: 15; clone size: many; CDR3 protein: CASSPPTGGETEAFF; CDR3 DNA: TGTGCCAGCAGCCCCCCGACAGGGGGAGAGACTGAAGCTTTCTTT
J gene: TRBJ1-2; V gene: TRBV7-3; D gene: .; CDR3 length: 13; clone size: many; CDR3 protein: CASSLTSSGGYTF; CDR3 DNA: TGTGCCAGCAGCTTAACGAGCTCAGGTGGCTACACCTTC
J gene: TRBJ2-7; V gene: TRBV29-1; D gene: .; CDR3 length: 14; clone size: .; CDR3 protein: CSVEPRDTIYEQYF; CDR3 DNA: TGCAGCGTTGAACCAAGGGACACTATCTACGAGCAGTACTTC
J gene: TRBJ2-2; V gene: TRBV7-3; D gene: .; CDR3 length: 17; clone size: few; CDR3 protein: CASSPFWDTANTGELFF; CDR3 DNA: TGTGCCAGCAGCCCATTTTGGGACACGGCGAACACCGGGGAGCTGTTTTTT
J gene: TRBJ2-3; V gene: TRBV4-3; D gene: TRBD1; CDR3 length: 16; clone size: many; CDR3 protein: CASSQDRDRPTDTQYF; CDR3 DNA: TGCGCCAGCAGCCAAGACCGGGACAGACCCACAGATACGCAGTATTTT
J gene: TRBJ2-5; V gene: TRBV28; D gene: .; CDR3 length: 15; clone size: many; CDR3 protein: CASSTSGAGQETQYF; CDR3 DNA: TGTGCCAGCAGTACCTCTGGGGCAGGCCAAGAGACCCAGTACTTC
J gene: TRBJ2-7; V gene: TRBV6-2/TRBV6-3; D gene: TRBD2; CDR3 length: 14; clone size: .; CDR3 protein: CASRYSGGSNEQYF; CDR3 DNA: TGTGCCAGCAGGTACTCAGGCGGGAGCAACGAGCAGTACTTC
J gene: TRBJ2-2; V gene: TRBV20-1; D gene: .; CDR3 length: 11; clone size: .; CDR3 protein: CSAPNTGELFF; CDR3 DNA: TGCAGTGCTCCTAACACCGGGGAGCTGTTTTTT
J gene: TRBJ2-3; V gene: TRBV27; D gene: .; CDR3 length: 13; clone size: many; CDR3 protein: CASSSQGSGTQYF; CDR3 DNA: TGTGCCAGCAGTTCACAGGGAAGCGGTACGCAGTATTTT
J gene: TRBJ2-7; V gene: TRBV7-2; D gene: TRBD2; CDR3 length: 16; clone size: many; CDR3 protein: CASSSMSASGTYEQYF; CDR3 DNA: TGTGCCAGCAGCTCGATGTCGGCTAGCGGGACCTACGAGCAGTACTTC
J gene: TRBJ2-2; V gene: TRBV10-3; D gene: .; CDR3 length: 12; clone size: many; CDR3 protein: CAITGFTGELFF; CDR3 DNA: TGTGCCATTACAGGTTTCACCGGGGAGCTGTTTTTT
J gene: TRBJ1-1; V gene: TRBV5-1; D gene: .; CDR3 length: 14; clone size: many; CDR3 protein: CASSLTLQGGEAFF; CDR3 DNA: TGCGCCAGCAGCTTGACCCTACAGGGTGGTGAAGCTTTCTTT
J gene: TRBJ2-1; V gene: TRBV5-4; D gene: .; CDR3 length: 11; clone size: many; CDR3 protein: CASSQGYEQFF; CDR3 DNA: TGTGCCAGCAGCCAGGGTTACGAGCAGTTCTTC
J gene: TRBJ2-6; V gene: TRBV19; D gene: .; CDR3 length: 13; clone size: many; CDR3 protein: CASSPLGANVLTF; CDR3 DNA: TGTGCCAGTAGTCCGTTGGGGGCCAACGTCCTGACTTTC